This record looks at one T cell receptor (beta chain) sequence and its context. The CDR3 is made up of 14 amino acids. Per the germline V gene, CDR1 is MNHGY and CDR2 is SAAAGT. V was trimmed by 0 bases and J by 7 bases, leaving 7 bases between them. The sample belongs to a study of preoperative IRX-2 immunotherapy in early breast cancer. Treatment denoted: preoperative locoregional IRX-2 cytokine immunotherapy. Preoperative locoregional IRX-2 cytokine immunotherapy was tested in the phase Ib source study. Method: immunoSEQ multiplex PCR; TCRdb's copy keeps in-frame clones and lacks some. This sample yields some 99,000 clones, of which 70% to 90% are seen a single time; around 2% belongs to the top ten.

The J gene is TRBJ1-6, the V gene TRBV6-8; D remains ambiguous. Sequencing was performed on tumor tissue, taken after IRX-2 immunotherapy. The receptor was isolated from a human donor with breast cancer. Here the CDR3 DNA reads TGTGCCAGCAGTTACTCGCCAGTCAATTCACCCCTCCACTTT. Protein: CASSYSPVNSPLHF.